Listed below are T cell receptor beta chains from one sample, sequenced in a study of blood T cell repertoires in COVID-19. Sequencing was performed with immunoSEQ multiplex PCR; in TCRdb, only in-frame clones are kept and a portion is missing. In the table there are tens of thousands of clones, around 93% of which are singletons. The sample was peripheral blood. These receptors all come from a human donor with active COVID-19. The donor label of this sample is uncertain. Both conserved end residues are part of each CDR3.

TRBV11-2 14 CASSLSRSGNTIYF
TRBV5-1 14 CASSLEGGGNTIYF
TRBV2 13 CASRLDRAYEQYF
TRBV6-2/TRBV6-3 16 CASSALAGGFSGELFF
TRBV11-2 18 CASSSRGGAIATNEKLFF
TRBV6-5 13 CASSTGHNTEAFF
TRBV4-1 14 CASSQGTVQETQYF
TRBV5-1 17 CASSLDLGTLNTGELFF
TRBV4-3 15 CASSQELAARDEQYF
TRBV25-1 13 CASRLSPDSPLHF
TRBV7-2 16 CASSSPRTGGAYEQYF
TRBV11-1 16 CASSLEGHRLNTEAFF
TRBV5-1 16 CASSLVSSGGAYEQYF
TRBV7-2 15 CASSARTGSGYEQYF
TRBV5-4 15 CASSRGAGGRNEQFF
TRBV5-1 14 CASKELAGEETQYF
TRBV28 17 CASSAPGTVLSGSPLHF
TRBV7-2 16 CASSLSTGSGANVLTF
TRBV2 13 CASGQSMNTEAFF
TRBV7-9 17 CASSLGTGTSSGNTIYF
TRBV6-6 15 CASSLSGGGAYEQYF
TRBV11-2 19 CASNFGGGAQWSNTGELFF
TRBV10-3 12 CAIGLGSYEQYF
TRBV28 16 CASSSPGDPYNSPLHF
TRBV27 14 CASSLLGGANVLTF
TRBV2 15 CASSGDRAFGTEAFF
TRBV9 15 CASSVVPGKTMGYTF
TRBV11-2 15 CASSLVGTGQETQYF
TRBV9 14 CASSPGTGQETQYF
TRBV5-6 13 CASSGSGRTEAFF